This TCR beta chain stems from a study of T-cell memory formation after mild COVID-19. Study results and caveats: Pre-infection memory held some responding clones, suggesting pre-existing cross-reactive T cells responded. Day 15 to 85 contracting clones showed balanced CD4/CD8; day 15 to 37 expanders favored CD4+. Of the contracting clones, CD4+ ones lay mainly in CM and EM, and CD8+ ones in EMRA.

Trimming removed 8 bases from V and 9 bases from J; junction bases left unmatched: 3. This CDR3 is 12 amino acids long. In germline, CDR1 is SGHAT, CDR2 FQNNGV. One entry per CDR3 protein results from TCRdb running MiXCR on the 5' RACE reads. The repertoire includes 550,000 to 600,000 distinct CDR3 sequences, 17% of them detected once, and about 8.1% sits in the top ten. Turning to this clonotype: What it binds is not known.

This receptor was obtained from an adult woman who had mild COVID-19 (a few samples of this study predate the infection). Cell type and time point are not known. Input material: PBMCs or a T cell subset sorted from them (not recorded which). The chain links TRBV11-2 to TRBJ2-1; 11 nucleotides line up with TRBD1. DNA of the CDR3: TGTGCCAGCGGACAGGGGGCTCGTGAGCAGTTCTTC. Translating gives CASGQGAREQFF.